This T cell receptor beta chain was identified during a study of blood T cell repertoires in COVID-19. After removal of 5 bases from V and 7 bases from J, the junction contained 13 bases not matched to a gene. Germline V gives CDR1 SGHNT, CDR2 YENEEA. The CDR3 consists of 16 residues. In the source study's methods: Amplification of reference gene primers provided the estimated nucleated cell counts. Using immunoSEQ multiplex PCR, the repertoire was profiled, and TCRdb retains in-frame clones only, with some absent. Clone size and the V and J calls come from that table; the DNA yielded D and trimming. The table includes around 260,000 clones, around 86% detected once.

The receptor was derived from a man between 35 and 55 years old who had recovered from COVID-19. The sequenced sample was peripheral blood. The chain joins TRBV11-3 to TRBJ2-7, with 11 bases matching TRBD1. The CDR3 spells CASSPRTGGKLGEQYF. The CDR3 nucleotides are TGTGCCAGCAGCCCACGGACAGGGGGCAAACTGGGGGAGCAGTACTTC.